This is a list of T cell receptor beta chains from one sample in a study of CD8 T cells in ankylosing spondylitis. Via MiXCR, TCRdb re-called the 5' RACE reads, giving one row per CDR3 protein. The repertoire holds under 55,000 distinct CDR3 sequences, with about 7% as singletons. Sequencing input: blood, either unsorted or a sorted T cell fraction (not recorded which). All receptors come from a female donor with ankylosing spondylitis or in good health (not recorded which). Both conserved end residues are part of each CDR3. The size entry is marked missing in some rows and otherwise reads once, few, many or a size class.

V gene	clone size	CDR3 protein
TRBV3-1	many	CASSQDNAQQFF
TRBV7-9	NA	CASSTSRQPEAFF
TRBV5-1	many	CASSLGGRGQDEQFF
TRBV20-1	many	CSASQGGFSGNTIYF
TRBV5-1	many	CASSSDSPKETQYF
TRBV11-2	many	CASSDIRTISYNEQFF
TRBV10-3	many	CAISPGPVEKLFF
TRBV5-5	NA	CASRPGQVHEQYF
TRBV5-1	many	CATSGDQETQYF
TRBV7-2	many	CASSYLAGDSYEQFF
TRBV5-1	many	CASSLFQSLGTGGRQGDSPLHF
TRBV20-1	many	CSARDLGYEQYF
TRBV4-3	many	CASSQDNSPGGEQFF
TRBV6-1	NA	CTSTNSGAPYNEQFF
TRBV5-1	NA	CASRSGNTGELFF
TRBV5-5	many	CASSLTEWGRPNTGELFF
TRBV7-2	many	CASSPMGAYNEQFF
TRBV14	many	CASSQVRLDFQETQYF